The following is a T cell receptor beta chain sequence with its context. The antigen is undetermined. This sample stems from a study of T cell clones after liver transplantation. About the study: In this trial, immunosuppression withdrawal was attempted within 2 years of liver transplant. Timepoints were pre-transplant, pre-withdrawal, and after withdrawal was completed or failed. General observations from the study: A significant post-transplant drop in circulating graft-donor-reactive CD4 TCRbeta sequences occurred in most of the 8 subjects.

In germline, CDR1 is SGHRS, CDR2 YFSETQ. Trimming took off 4 bases at V and 1 base at J, with 11 bases between the two ends. The CDR3 loop spans 14 amino acids. Method: immunoSEQ multiplex PCR; TCRdb's copy keeps in-frame clones and lacks some. Here the sample spans approximately 70,000 clones, around 84% being singletons. The J gene is TRBJ1-1, the V gene TRBV5-1; maybe TRBD1 (5 bases). The TCR sequence derives from a human patient who received a liver transplant. Part of the T cells may come from the graft donor. This specimen consisted of CD4+ T cells from blood, obtained less than 50 months after liver transplant. This chain's CDR3 is CASSPGGGNTEAFF. In nucleotides, the CDR3 is TGCGCCAGCAGCCCTGGCGGGGGGAACACTGAAGCTTTCTTT.